Presented here are 24 T cell receptor beta chains from one specimen sequenced in a study of T cells in Graves' hyperthyroidism and ophthalmopathy. Researchers amplified the TCR beta CDR3 regions from RNA transcripts. With the HTBI primer set, the TCR CDR3 went through a first round of RT-PCR. Via MiXCR, TCRdb re-called the multiplex PCR reads, giving one row per CDR3 protein. The data show some 250,000 distinct CDR3 sequences, approximately 16% seen once. Sequencing was carried out using blood. The receptor set was obtained from a woman aged 45-59 years with Graves' hyperthyroidism that later progressed to Graves' ophthalmopathy.

This clonotype appeared many times. The gene calls are TRBV5-1 and TRBJ2-3; tentative D call: TRBD2 (6 bases). CDR3 length: 15 residues. Looked up from germline, CDR1 is SGHRS and CDR2 is YFSETQ. Trimming removed 4 bases from V and 0 bases from J, with 12 bases in between. CDR3 nucleotide sequence: TGCGCCAGCAGCCCGATAGCGGTTAGCACAGATACGCAGTATTTT. The encoded protein is CASSPIAVSTDTQYF. Supplemented by reference TRBV5-1 and TRBJ2-3, the full variable domain reads KAGVTQTPRYLIKTRGQQVTLSCSPISGHRSVSWYQQTPGQGLQFLFEYFSETQRNKGNFPGRFSGRQFSNSRSEMNVSTLELGDSALYLCASSPIAVSTDTQYFGPGTRLTVL.

This clonotype has a count of ten or more. CDR3 nucleotide sequence: TGTGCCAGCAGTCCCCGAGGGGAGAAGGGGTGGAGGACTGAAGCTTTCTTT. Its translation: CASSPRGEKGWRTEAFF. The chain is built from TRBV12-3 or TRBV12-4 and TRBJ1-1; tentative D call: TRBD1 (5 bases). V lost 5 bases and J 5 bases, leaving 24 bases between the germline ends. The CDR3 length is 17 residues.

The chain has TRBV19 and TRBJ2-1; D is uncertain. The V gene lost 4 bases and the J gene lost 3 bases, with 19 bases spanning the gap. The length of the CDR3 is 17 residues. Germline V lookup: CDR1 LNHDA, CDR2 SQIVND (reference sequence). The CDR3: CASSTARKGQIYNEQFF. The CDR3 DNA is TGTGCCAGTAGTACGGCTAGGAAGGGCCAGATCTACAATGAGCAGTTCTTC.

This clonotype showed up many times. The genes are TRBV6-1 and TRBJ2-7; 10 bases align to TRBD1. This CDR3 spans 14 amino acids. V gave up 6 bases and J gave up 6 bases; unmatched junction bases: 8. CDR1 is MNHNS and CDR2 is SASEGT in the germline V gene. Here the CDR3 DNA reads TGTGCCAGCAGACCGGGACAGGGGATAGGCGAGCAGTACTTC. This codes for CASRPGQGIGEQYF.

With regard to this clonotype: A much larger clone differs from this one at a single base, so this may be a read error. CDR3 sequence: CASSVTNGTSSYNEQFF. The CDR3 DNA reads as TGCGCCAGCAGCGTAACTAACGGGACTAGCTCCTACAATGAGCAGTTCTTC. The rearrangement joins TRBV5-1 to TRBJ2-1; TRBD2 aligns across 8 bases. This CDR3 is 17 amino acids long. The V segment lost 4 bases and the J segment 0 bases; nucleotides outside the gene matches: 9. Germline V gene lookup returns CDR1 SGHRS and CDR2 YFSETQ.

This clonotype was found many times. The genes are TRBV7-8 and TRBJ2-1; tentatively, D is TRBD1 or TRBD2 (5 bases each). CDR1 is SGHVS and CDR2 is FQNEAQ in the germline V gene. This CDR3 has 15 residues. The V end was cut by 5 bases, the J end by 7 bases, with 18 bases between. DNA for the CDR3: TGTGCCAGCAGCCCACGACGGGACCCAGGGAATGAGCAGTTCTTC. Amino acids: CASSPRRDPGNEQFF.

This clonotype was found many times. V usage is TRBV13 and J usage is TRBJ2-7; TRBD2 matches 9 bases. V was pared by 7 bases and J by 0 bases, with 4 bases of the junction left unmatched. This CDR3 is 14 amino acids long. CDR1 PRHDT and CDR2 FYEKMQ come from the germline V gene (reference sequence). CDR3 loop: CASNGGRASYEQYF. CDR3 coding DNA: TGTGCCAGCAATGGCGGGAGGGCCTCCTACGAGCAGTACTTC.

This clonotype was observed at least ten times. The J gene is TRBJ1-1, the V gene TRBV6-1; weak D call: TRBD1 (5 bases). Trimming pared 8 bases from V and 0 bases from J, leaving 13 bases between. CDR1 and CDR2 (germline): MNHNS, SASEGT. This CDR3 is 14 amino acids long. CDR3 in amino acids: CASSGPGMNTEAFF. The CDR3 DNA sequence: TGTGCCAGCTCCGGGCCAGGGATGAACACTGAAGCTTTCTTT.

V usage is TRBV2 and J usage is TRBJ1-5; 8 nucleotides agree with TRBD1. CDR1 is SNHLY, CDR2 FYNNEI, per germline. This CDR3 spans 12 amino acids. After removal of 5 bases from V and 15 bases from J, the junction contained 9 bases not matched to a gene. CDR3 DNA: TGTGCCAGCAGTTACCGGGACAGGCAGAGGCATTTT. Translation: CASSYRDRQRHF.

This chain uses TRBV6-2 or TRBV6-3 with TRBJ2-4, with TRBD1 matching over 8 bases. Germline V gene lookup returns CDR1 MNHEY and CDR2 SVGEGT. CDR3 length equals 14 residues. J was trimmed by 5 bases and V by 2 bases; bases with no gene match: 2. This chain's CDR3 is CASSYTGGENIQYF. The CDR3 coding sequence is TGTGCCAGCAGTTACACAGGGGGAGAAAACATTCAGTACTTC.

The genes are TRBV18 and TRBJ1-3, with D hard to call. With 3 bases removed from V and 4 bases from J, the gap between germline ends came to 13 bases. Germline V CDR1 and CDR2: KGHSH, LQKENI. This CDR3 spans 15 amino acids. CDR3 bases: TGTGCCAGCTCACCCCCCATCTCCTACGGAAACACCATATATTTT. Translation: CASSPPISYGNTIYF.

This clonotype was seen many times. J is TRBJ1-1 and V is TRBV27, with D maybe TRBD1 (5 bases). Deletions cut 10 bases from V and 3 bases from J, with 15 bases between. The CDR3 has 13 amino acids. Germline lookup yields CDR1 MNHEY and CDR2 SMNVEV (reference sequence). This CDR3 is CATQRTPHTEAFF. In DNA, the CDR3 is TGTGCCACCCAGAGGACACCCCACACTGAAGCTTTCTTT.

For this clonotype: Given a much more abundant clone one base away, this may be a read error. The chain joins TRBV24-1 to TRBJ2-3; D gene uncertain. The ends were cut back, 4 bases at V and 0 bases at J, with 13 bases in the middle. CDR3 length: 16 amino acids. Germline loops: CDR1 KGHDR, CDR2 SFDVKD. CDR3 nucleotides: TGTGCCACCAGTGAAAGAGCACCCCTTAGCACAGATACGCAGTATTTT. Protein product: CATSERAPLSTDTQYF.

This clonotype was counted ten times or more. This chain uses TRBV11-2 with TRBJ2-3; D is ambiguous. This CDR3 has 14 amino acids. Trimming shortened V by 5 bases and J by 2 bases, and 11 bases separated the two germline ends. The germline V gene encodes CDR1 SGHAT and CDR2 FQNNGV. CDR3 DNA: TGTGCCAGCAGCATTGTAGGACCCACAGATACGCAGTATTTT. Its translation is CASSIVGPTDTQYF.

This clonotype was seen at least ten times. This chain links TRBV20-1 with TRBJ1-1; 8 positions agree with TRBD1. V was pared by 5 bases and J by 9 bases, with 8 bases of the junction left unmatched. Per germline, CDR1 DFQATT and CDR2 SNEGSKA (reference sequence). The length of the CDR3 is 12 residues. The CDR3 DNA sequence: TGCAGTGCTGGCGGACAGGGTTGGAAAGCTTTCTTT. Protein product: CSAGGQGWKAFF.

This clonotype was recorded at least ten times. The genes are TRBV12-5 and TRBJ2-2; weak D call: TRBD2 (6 bases). The V end lost 2 bases, the J end lost 2 bases, and 12 bases lay between the germline ends. CDR1 is LGHNT, CDR2 FRNRAP, per germline. The CDR3 consists of 16 residues. The CDR3, as DNA: TGTGCTAGTGGTTTGATCCTTAGCGGCAACACCGGGGAGCTGTTTTTT. Its translation is CASGLILSGNTGELFF.

This clonotype was counted ten times or more. V is TRBV20-1 and J is TRBJ2-1; 9 bases line up with TRBD2. Germline trimming cut 2 bases from V and 6 bases from J; bases unmatched to any gene: 11. The germline gives CDR1 DFQATT, CDR2 SNEGSKA (reference sequence). This CDR3 contains 16 residues. The chain's CDR3 is CSARPIAGAGGNEQFF. CDR3 bases: TGCAGTGCTAGACCTATAGCGGGAGCTGGGGGCAATGAGCAGTTCTTC.

This clonotype was observed a handful of times. The chain recombines TRBV29-1 with TRBJ2-7, with TRBD1 matching 7 bases. Unmatched junction bases numbered 4, after V lost 5 bases and J lost 3 bases. Per germline, CDR1 SQVTM and CDR2 ANQGSEA. The CDR3 consists of 12 residues. The CDR3 DNA reads TGCAGCGTTCGGGACAGTAACTACGAGCAGTACTTC. Translated, it gives CSVRDSNYEQYF.

This clonotype turned up a few times. The CDR3 bases are TGTGCCAGCAGCTTAGACACCCGGAGGTGGGAGGGCTACACCTTC. This codes for CASSLDTRRWEGYTF. V and J are TRBV11-2 and TRBJ1-2; D is ambiguous. The CDR3 extends over 15 amino acids. Germline CDR1 and CDR2: SGHAT and FQNNGV. The V end lost 0 bases, the J end lost 8 bases, and 16 bases lay between the germline ends.

This clonotype appeared a few times. This may stem from a read error, because a much larger clone lies one nucleotide away. As the CDR3 is not closed by the conserved phenylalanine or tryptophan, this likely results from a read error. This chain connects TRBV3-1 to TRBJ2-1, with a weak D call TRBD2 (5 bases). The germline gives CDR1 LGHDT, CDR2 YNNKEL (reference sequence). The CDR3 consists of 15 residues. V lost 4 bases and J 4 bases, leaving 14 bases between the germline ends. Here the CDR3 DNA reads TGTGCCAGCAGCCTTCGAGGAGGAGGATACAATGAGCAGTTCCTC. Translating gives CASSLRGGGYNEQFL.

This clonotype showed up many times. V gene TRBV7-9 combines with J gene TRBJ1-4, with D uncertain. The CDR3 has 14 residues. The V gene lost 3 bases and the J gene lost 8 bases, with 13 bases spanning the gap. Germline V gene sequence: CDR1 SEHNR, CDR2 FQNEAQ (reference sequence). The CDR3 reads CASSFPRSGEKLFF. CDR3 DNA: TGTGCCAGCAGCTTTCCCAGGTCCGGCGAAAAACTGTTTTTT. Supplemented by reference TRBV7-9 and TRBJ1-4, the full variable domain reads DTGVSQNPRHKITKRGQNVTFRCDPISEHNRLYWYRQTLGQGPEFLTYFQNEAQLEKSRLLSDRFSAERPKGSFSTLEIQRTEQGDSAMYLCASSFPRSGEKLFFGSGTQLSVL.

This clonotype was recorded at least ten times. V gene TRBV6-1 combines with J gene TRBJ2-5; the D is unclear. Germline lookup yields CDR1 MNHNS and CDR2 SASEGT. The CDR3 has 15 residues. The V end was cut by 2 bases, the J end by 1 base, with 11 bases between. CDR3 sequence (DNA): TGTGCCAGCAGTGAAAACCCGGGCCCCCAAGAGACCCAGTACTTC. Residues: CASSENPGPQETQYF.

This clonotype was counted between two and nine times. This rearrangement joins TRBV19 to TRBJ2-1, with 13 bases matching TRBD2. CDR3 length: 15 amino acids. Germline CDR1 LNHDA, CDR2 SQIVND (reference sequence). V gave up 4 bases and J gave up 4 bases; unmatched junction bases: 1. The CDR3 bases are TGTGCCAGTAGTAGGACTAGCGGGAGATACAATGAGCAGTTCTTC. Translation gives CASSRTSGRYNEQFF.

The table lists this clonotype with many counts. This chain uses TRBV5-6 with TRBJ1-2, with D unclear. Germline V lookup: CDR1 SGHDT, CDR2 YYEEEE. There are 12 residues in the CDR3. The V gene lost 3 bases and the J gene lost 11 bases, with 14 bases spanning the gap. This CDR3 reads CASSSPAGLYTF. As DNA, the CDR3 is TGTGCCAGCAGCTCCCCCGCAGGCCTGTACACCTTC.